This T cell receptor (beta chain) was sequenced for a study of OX40 agonist ivuxolimab in advanced cancers. The data were produced by immunoSEQ multiplex PCR, yet TCRdb's version contains in-frame clones alone and is incomplete. Among approximately 94,000 clones listed, roughly 84% were seen once. The CDR3 has 15 amino acids. CDR1 and CDR2 (germline): LNHDA, SQIVND (reference sequence). V was pared by 5 bases and J by 1 base, with 3 bases of the junction left unmatched. The sequences come from CD4+ or CD8+ T cells sorted from blood, collected in a trial of the OX40 agonist ivuxolimab. V gene TRBV19 combines with J gene TRBJ1-5; the match to TRBD1 covers 9 bases. The TCR comes from an adult with an advanced solid tumor such as melanoma, head and neck, liver or kidney cancer. The CDR3 nucleotides read TGTGCCAGTAGTGGACAGGGGTCGAGCAATCAGCCCCAGCATTTT. The encoded protein is CASSGQGSSNQPQHF.